This TCR beta chain was retrieved from a study of shared clonotypes between healthy human individuals. Trimming took off 2 bases at V and 4 bases at J, with 13 bases between the two ends. The CDR3 totals 15 residues. Germline V gene sequence: CDR1 SGHNT, CDR2 YYREEE (reference sequence). The data were produced by immunoSEQ multiplex PCR, yet TCRdb's version contains in-frame clones alone and is incomplete. The sample yields some 2.4 million clones, 93% seen once. The chain has TRBV5-4 and TRBJ2-1, with TRBD1 as a possible D gene (6 bases). The source is a man aged 18 to 30 in good health. Some clones in this sample may be carry-over from other donors' samples. The sequencing sample was made of naive CD4+ T cells from PBMCs. The sample's subset: CD45RA+ positively selected. CDR3 DNA: TGTGCCAGCAGCTTAAAAGGGGGAAATTACAATGAGCAGTTCTTC. This encodes CASSLKGGNYNEQFF.